A selection of T cell receptor beta chains follows, all from one sample in a study of sequential checkpoint blockade in melanoma. Clones were read by immunoSEQ multiplex PCR, and TCRdb kept only the in-frame ones, dropping some. Of approximately 8,700 clones listed, about 24% are singletons. The sequenced sample was tumor tissue (inferred from file names), obtained from a patient given nivolumab and ipilimumab in sequence. These receptor sequences come from a human donor with melanoma. CDR3s include the opening cysteine and the closing phenylalanine or tryptophan. The order of the fields is J gene, clone size, V gene, CDR3 protein. Not all rows give a size; the values are once, few, many and, for expanded clones, a class.

TRBJ2-3 | many | TRBV7-8 | CASSRRGGDTQYF
TRBJ1-6 | many | TRBV11-3 | CASSWGQTSYNSPLHF
TRBJ1-2 | . | TRBV6-1 | CASSEATYGYTF
TRBJ2-3 | . | TRBV15 | CATSHRIRTSTDTQYF
TRBJ2-1 | few | TRBV6-8 | CASSLSPGQGALEQFF
TRBJ1-1 | . | TRBV18 | CASSPYNPNTEAFF
TRBJ1-6 | . | TRBV19 | CASSRGGGGNSPLHF
TRBJ2-2 | once | TRBV29-1 | CSVEAPDRGRVGELFF
TRBJ2-1 | large | TRBV25-1 | CASSLLGDLGGDEQFF
TRBJ2-5 | . | TRBV1 | CASSEGWDYQETQYF
TRBJ2-1 | . | TRBV2 | CASSAGSSYNEQFF
TRBJ2-1 | . | TRBV19 | CASSTIQFYNEQFF
TRBJ2-5 | . | TRBV6-8 | CASQRLASQETQYF
TRBJ2-3 | . | TRBV5-1 | CASSFSVGAPGDTQYF
TRBJ2-3 | . | TRBV18 | CASASGTYTDTQYF
TRBJ2-7 | few | TRBV6-7 | CASSELDEQYF
TRBJ2-7 | medium-sized | TRBV11-3 | CASSLLAGGPGEQYF